The present TCR beta chain was sequenced within a study of cytomegalovirus exposure and HLA in healthy donors. Study-level findings and limits: Clusters of TCRs from the first cohort tended to co-occur in the 100 to 150 validation repertoires (as a later analysis found). Cytomegalovirus association was assigned to 170 or so TCR beta chains.

Germline CDR1 and CDR2: SEHNR and FQNEAQ (reference sequence). The CDR3 length is 16 residues. Trimming cost V 5 bases and J 3 bases; bases outside gene matches: 6. As regards this clone: Antigen specificity is unknown.

Method: immunoSEQ multiplex PCR; TCRdb's copy keeps in-frame clones and lacks some. The table includes some 71,000 clones, about 95% detected once. Separate from the roughly 670-subject first cohort, the approximately 120-subject validation cohort was the one that the donors belonged to. Sequencing was performed on PBMCs. The receptor was isolated from a woman aged 18 to 35 in good health and CMV-seronegative. The chain is built from TRBV7-9 and TRBJ2-1; 11 bases are shared with TRBD2. The CDR3 region is CASSPISGRDYNEQFF. CDR3 nucleotides: TGTGCCAGCAGCCCCATTAGCGGGAGGGACTACAATGAGCAGTTCTTC.